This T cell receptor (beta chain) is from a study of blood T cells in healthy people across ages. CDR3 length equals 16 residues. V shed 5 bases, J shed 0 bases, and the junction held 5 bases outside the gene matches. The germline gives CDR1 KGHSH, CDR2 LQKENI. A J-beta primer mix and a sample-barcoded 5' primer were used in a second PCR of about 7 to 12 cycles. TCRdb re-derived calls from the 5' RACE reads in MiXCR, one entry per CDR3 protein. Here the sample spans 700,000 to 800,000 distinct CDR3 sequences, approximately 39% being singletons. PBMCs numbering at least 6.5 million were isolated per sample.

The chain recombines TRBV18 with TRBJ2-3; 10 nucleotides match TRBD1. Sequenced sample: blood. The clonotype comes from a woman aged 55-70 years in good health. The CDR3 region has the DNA TGTGCCAGCTCAACCGGGACAGGGGCCAGCACAGATACGCAGTATTTT. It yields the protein CASSTGTGASTDTQYF.